This TCR beta chain was profiled in a study of OX40 agonist ivuxolimab in advanced cancers. The CDR3 extends over 14 amino acids. Germline CDR1 is MDHEN and CDR2 is SYDVKM. The V end was cut by 3 bases, the J end by 5 bases, with 10 bases between. The study, taken as a whole, reports: A proportion of nonresponders additionally exhibited low normalized T-cell clonal expansion.

Sequenced by immunoSEQ multiplex PCR; TCRdb stores in-frame clones only, minus some. The sample has fewer than 70,000 clones, around 90% seen once. As for this clone: No antigen is known for it.

The sequencing here drew on CD4+ or CD8+ T cells sorted from blood, taken in a trial of the OX40 agonist ivuxolimab. The chain uses TRBV28 and TRBJ2-2; D unresolved. This TCR came from an adult with an advanced solid tumor such as melanoma, head and neck, liver or kidney cancer. In DNA form, the CDR3 reads TGTGCCAGCAGTTTGCGTGCTAGGACCGGGGAGCTGTTTTTT. It specifies CASSLRARTGELFF.